The 4 T cell receptor beta chains below come from one sample, sequenced in a study of blood T cell repertoires in COVID-19. Generated by immunoSEQ multiplex PCR, the TCRdb table keeps only in-frame clones and is missing some. The sample has 70,000 or so clones; 85% are singletons. The sample was peripheral blood. These receptors originate from a woman of 80 years or more with active or convalescent COVID-19.

The chain employs TRBV18 and TRBJ1-2; 7 bases match TRBD1. The CDR3 sequence is 15 residues long. The V gene end was trimmed by 4 bases and the J gene end by 6 bases; junction bases not matched to a gene: 11. Germline V gives CDR1 KGHSH, CDR2 LQKENI. The CDR3 is CASSQTVPGQHGYTF. In nucleotides, the CDR3 is TGTGCCAGCTCACAAACTGTTCCGGGACAGCATGGCTACACCTTC.

This sequence joins TRBV28 and TRBJ2-3; 11 bases fit TRBD2. V was pared by 5 bases and J by 5 bases, with 9 bases of the junction left unmatched. The CDR3 is 16 amino acids. Germline V gene lookup returns CDR1 MDHEN and CDR2 SYDVKM. CDR3 sequence: CASSHSGGAGEDTQYF. CDR3 DNA sequence: TGTGCCAGCAGTCATAGCGGGGGGGCCGGGGAAGATACGCAGTATTTT.

The chain employs TRBV14 and TRBJ2-3, with D hard to call. The V gene's germline CDR1 is SGHDN and CDR2 FVKESK. Trimming took off 1 base at V and 1 base at J, with 15 bases between the two ends. There are 17 residues in the CDR3. The CDR3 sequence: CASSQVIGRVGTDTQYF. The CDR3 region has the DNA TGTGCCAGCAGCCAAGTCATTGGTCGGGTGGGCACAGATACGCAGTATTTT.

V and J are TRBV7-2 and TRBJ2-4; 8 bases map to TRBD2. V was pared by 5 bases and J by 7 bases, with 10 bases of the junction left unmatched. This CDR3 has 15 amino acids. Germline V gene sequence: CDR1 SGHTA, CDR2 FQGNSA. CDR3 in amino acids: CASSPLRGAGNIQYF. The CDR3, as DNA: TGTGCCAGCAGCCCCCTGCGGGGGGCGGGTAACATTCAGTACTTC.